The table lists the clone carrying this TCR beta chain with a few counts. In the source study's methods: By means of reference gene primer amplification, nucleated cell counts were estimated. The protocol was immunoSEQ multiplex PCR, while the TCRdb copy is restricted to in-frame clones and leaves out a portion. V and J calls plus clone size are reproduced from that table; the DNA served to infer D and trimming. The profile shows some 130,000 clones, 55% to 75% of them singletons. The data derive from a study of blood T cell repertoires in COVID-19. Overall study: Italy, Spain and the United States were the sources of the convalescent and acute COVID-19 samples. The cDNA or gDNA used as material had been derived from T cells, B-cell-depleted T cells, or PBMCs.

With 3 bases removed from V and 15 bases from J, the gap between germline ends came to 12 bases. Germline values: CDR1 SQVTM, CDR2 ANQGSEA. The CDR3 length is 10 residues. This clonotype was obtained from a woman aged 70-85 years with acute or convalescent COVID-19. The material sequenced was peripheral blood. This sequence joins TRBV29-1 and TRBJ2-1; no firm D call. CDR3 protein: CSVDPSLRFF. Here the CDR3 DNA reads TGCAGCGTTGACCCCAGTCTCAGGTTCTTC.